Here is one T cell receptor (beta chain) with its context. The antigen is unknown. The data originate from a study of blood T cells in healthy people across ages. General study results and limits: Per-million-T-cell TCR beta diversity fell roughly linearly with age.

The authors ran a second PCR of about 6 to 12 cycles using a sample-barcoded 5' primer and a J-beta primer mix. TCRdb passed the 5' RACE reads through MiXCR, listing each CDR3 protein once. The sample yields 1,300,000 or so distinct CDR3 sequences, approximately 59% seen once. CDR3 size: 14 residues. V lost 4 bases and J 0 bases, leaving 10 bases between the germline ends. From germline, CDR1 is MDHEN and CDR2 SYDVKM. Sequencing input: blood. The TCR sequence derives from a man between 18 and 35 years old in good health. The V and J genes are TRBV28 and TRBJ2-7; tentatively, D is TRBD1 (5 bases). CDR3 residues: CASSSRVNSYEQYF. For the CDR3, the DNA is TGTGCCAGCAGTTCCAGGGTGAACTCCTACGAGCAGTACTTC.